This T cell receptor beta chain was retrieved from a study of blood T cell repertoires in COVID-19. Study overall: The United States, Italy and Spain supplied acute and convalescent COVID-19 samples. T cells, B-cell-depleted T cells, or PBMCs provided the cDNA or gDNA that served as material.

TCRdb keeps only in-frame clones here, not all; method: immunoSEQ multiplex PCR. This table holds about 14,000 clones, 87% found once. V lost 0 bases, J lost 4 bases, and 4 bases stayed unmatched. CDR3 length: 15 amino acids. Germline V gene lookup returns CDR1 SGHAT and CDR2 FQNNGV. This TCR came from a human donor with active COVID-19. The donor label of this sample is uncertain. Sequencing was performed on peripheral blood. V is TRBV11-2 and J is TRBJ2-5, with 8 bases identical to TRBD2. This CDR3 reads CASSLDDRGGETQYF. The CDR3 coding sequence is TGTGCCAGCAGCTTAGATGATCGGGGGGGAGAGACCCAGTACTTC.